The 20 T cell receptor beta chains below all came from one sample that was sequenced in a study of regulatory T cells in long-lasting Graves disease. This sample's time point: newly diagnosed GD, antithyroid drugs for less than 3 months. PBMCs provided the RNA from which the TCR library was made. iRepertoire HTBI primers and Arm-PCR of CDR3 regions built TCR beta libraries. In TCRdb, the multiplex PCR reads were re-called with MiXCR into one record per CDR3 protein. The sample shows 530,000 or so distinct CDR3 sequences, roughly 15% of them seen only once. These data also featured in a second study, about T cells in Graves' hyperthyroidism and ophthalmopathy.

The sequences come from peripheral blood mononuclear cells (PBMCs), collected at new diagnosis, from a patient treated with antithyroid drugs. The receptors originated from a man younger than 35 with Graves disease.

This clonotype was seen a handful of times. The V gene is TRBV3-1, the J gene TRBJ1-1, with a possible D match to TRBD1 (5 bases). CDR1 LGHDT and CDR2 YNNKEL come from the germline V gene (reference sequence). Trimming pared 0 bases from V and 3 bases from J, leaving 11 bases between. This CDR3 comprises 15 residues. The CDR3 DNA reads TGTGCCAGCAGCCAAGATGACAGCCGATACACTGAAGCTTTCTTT. Translating it yields CASSQDDSRYTEAFF.

This chain uses TRBV15 with TRBJ1-4; 7 bases line up with TRBD1. Germline lookup yields CDR1 LNHNV and CDR2 YYDKDF (reference sequence). There are 18 residues in the CDR3. The V segment lost 3 bases and the J segment 3 bases; nucleotides outside the gene matches: 13. In DNA form, the CDR3 reads TGTGCCACCAGCAGTGACAGGGCGGTGAGAATTGCTAATGAAAAACTGTTTTTT. Residues: CATSSDRAVRIANEKLFF.

This clonotype appeared a few times. The chain uses TRBV6-1 and TRBJ2-1, with 9 nucleotides matching TRBD2. This CDR3 comprises 16 residues. The V gene's germline CDR1 is MNHNS and CDR2 SASEGT. With V trimmed by 2 bases and J by 9 bases, 11 bases remained unmatched. CDR3 in amino acids: CASSERLAGSGSEQFF. The CDR3 DNA reads as TGTGCCAGCAGTGAAAGGCTAGCGGGATCGGGGAGTGAGCAGTTCTTC.

This clonotype showed up many times. The chain's CDR3 is CASSDVGETQYF. In DNA, the CDR3 is TGTGCCAGCAGCGATGTAGGGGAGACCCAGTACTTC. The chain joins TRBV9 to TRBJ2-5; D is unclear. The CDR3 extends over 12 amino acids. Trimming pared 3 bases from V and 5 bases from J, leaving 8 bases between. Germline V gene lookup returns CDR1 SGDLS and CDR2 YYNGEE.

This clonotype was seen at least ten times. The gene calls are TRBV15 and TRBJ2-3, with TRBD1 matching over 7 bases. The CDR3 has 15 residues. V lost 5 bases and J lost 1; bases outside the gene matches: 6. Germline V gene lookup returns CDR1 LNHNV and CDR2 YYDKDF (reference sequence). CDR3 protein: CATSGDRAGTDTQYF. The CDR3 nucleotides are TGTGCCACCAGCGGCGACAGGGCTGGCACAGATACGCAGTATTTT.

This clonotype was seen a handful of times. The chain combines TRBV7-9 with TRBJ2-1, with 13 bases aligning to TRBD2. The trim removed 2 bases at V and 4 bases at J, leaving 14 bases unmatched. Germline V lookup: CDR1 SEHNR, CDR2 FQNEAQ (reference sequence). This CDR3 is built from 20 residues. CDR3 region: CASSLRALAGGPISYNEQFF. The CDR3 nucleotides read TGTGCCAGCAGCTTACGGGCACTAGCGGGAGGGCCTATCTCGTACAATGAGCAGTTCTTC.

About this clonotype: The junction shows a germline mismatch at one end, possibly a read error. The rearrangement joins TRBV19 to TRBJ1-4; 7 nucleotides agree with TRBD1. The CDR3 is 16 residues long. Germline V lookup: CDR1 LNHDA, CDR2 SQIVND (reference sequence). CDR3 sequence reads: CANSTGDSATNEKLFF. The CDR3 DNA sequence: TGTGCCAATAGTACTGGGGACAGTGCAACTAATGAAAAACTGTTTTTT.

This clonotype was observed a handful of times. V usage is TRBV27 and J usage is TRBJ2-7; 11 bases map to TRBD2. Germline lookup yields CDR1 MNHEY and CDR2 SMNVEV (reference sequence). The CDR3 totals 17 residues. V dropped 5 bases and J dropped 0; count of bases not matched to a gene: 9. This CDR3 reads CASSPLPTSGDSYEQYF. CDR3 in DNA: TGTGCCAGCAGTCCACTCCCGACTAGCGGGGACTCCTACGAGCAGTACTTC.

This clonotype was found a few times. The J gene is TRBJ2-3, the V gene TRBV24-1; D may be TRBD2 (5 bases). The germline gives CDR1 KGHDR, CDR2 SFDVKD. CDR3 size: 15 residues. With 0 bases removed from V and 2 bases from J, the gap between germline ends came to 8 bases. CDR3 sequence (DNA): TGTGCCACCAGTGATTTGGCAGCGGACACAGATACGCAGTATTTT. Encoded protein: CATSDLAADTDTQYF.

This clonotype was recorded many times. V and J are TRBV7-3 and TRBJ1-1, with D possibly being TRBD1 (5 bases). Between the trimmed V and J ends, which lost 5 bases and 0 bases, there was a span of 22 bases. This CDR3 has 18 amino acids. CDR1 and CDR2 (germline): SGHTA, FQGTGA. The CDR3 nucleotides read TGTGCCAGCAGCCCTCGACAGCGGGTGGGAATGATGAACACTGAAGCTTTCTTT. Protein sequence: CASSPRQRVGMMNTEAFF.

This sequence joins TRBV3-1 and TRBJ2-2, with 13 bases matching TRBD2. Trimming took 6 bases from V and 8 from J; bases not matched to a gene: 6. This CDR3 is built from 15 residues. CDR1 is LGHDT, CDR2 YNNKEL, per germline (reference sequence). CDR3 sequence (DNA): TGTGCCAGCAGACGGACTAGCGGGAGTCAGGGGGAGCTGTTTTTT. This codes for CASRRTSGSQGELFF.

The V call is TRBV14, the J call TRBJ2-4; 7 bases line up with TRBD1. The CDR3 has 13 residues. CDR1 and CDR2 from the germline V gene are SGHDN and FVKESK. The junction had 6 bases not matched to a gene; V was cut back by 4 bases and J by 9 bases. The CDR3, as DNA: TGTGCCAGCAGCCGCGACAGGGAGAGCATTCAGTACTTC. This translates into CASSRDRESIQYF.

In its sample, this clonotype was seen many times. J is TRBJ2-3 and V is TRBV28; D uncertain. Germline assignment: CDR1 MDHEN and CDR2 SYDVKM. Trimming pared 10 bases from V and 4 bases from J, leaving 12 bases between. The CDR3 is made up of 12 amino acids. The chain's CDR3 is CATTRSPDTQYF. Here the CDR3 DNA reads TGTGCCACCACACGCTCCCCAGATACGCAGTATTTT. The full variable domain, its missing parts supplied by reference TRBV28 and TRBJ2-3, is DVKVTQSSRYLVKRTGEKVFLECVQDMDHENMFWYRQDPGLGLRLIYFSYDVKMKEKGDIPEGYSVSREKKERFSLILESASTNQTSMYLCATTRSPDTQYFGPGTRLTVL.

The chain is built from TRBV11-2 and TRBJ2-7; 8 bases agree with TRBD1. Germline CDR1 and CDR2: SGHAT and FQNNGV. CDR3 size: 17 residues. The J segment lost 2 bases and the V segment lost 5 bases, leaving 14 bases of the junction unmatched. In DNA form, the CDR3 reads TGTGCCAGCAGCCCAGGACAGGGAAGATGGGGAACCTACGAGCAGTACTTC. It encodes CASSPGQGRWGTYEQYF.

At least ten counts were recorded for this clonotype. V gene TRBV27 combines with J gene TRBJ2-1; 8 bases match TRBD2. The J segment lost 9 bases and the V segment lost 4 bases, leaving 8 bases of the junction unmatched. Germline V gene sequence: CDR1 MNHEY, CDR2 SMNVEV (reference sequence). The CDR3 spans 14 residues. The CDR3 reads CASSSSTSAGEQFF. CDR3 in DNA: TGTGCCAGCAGTTCCTCGACTAGCGCTGGTGAGCAGTTCTTC.

This clonotype was found many times. The chain has TRBV20-1 and TRBJ1-1; 11 bases match TRBD1. The CDR3 contains 17 residues. Trimming cost V 8 bases and J 2 bases; bases outside gene matches: 16. The V gene's germline CDR1 is DFQATT and CDR2 SNEGSKA (reference sequence). The DNA of the CDR3 is TGCAGTCCAAGATCCGGGACAGGGGGGTCCCCCAACACTGAAGCTTTCTTT. This translates into CSPRSGTGGSPNTEAFF.

About this clonotype itself: This is likely a read error, given that the CDR3 carries no conserved phenylalanine or tryptophan at its end. This sequence joins TRBV20-1 and TRBJ2-7; D gene unclear. This CDR3 region has 15 residues. CDR1 and CDR2 (germline): DFQATT, SNEGSKA (reference sequence). Trimming cost V 0 bases and J 1 base, with 13 bases left between them. The CDR3 DNA sequence: TGCAGTGCTAGAGAGCTGGCTAGTCTTTCCTACGAGCAGTACCTC. This encodes CSARELASLSYEQYL.

This clonotype was found a few times. V gene TRBV28 combines with J gene TRBJ1-5, with TRBD1 matching over 10 bases. V lost 4 bases to trimming and J lost 5 bases; unmatched junction nucleotides: 8. The CDR3 has 16 amino acids. The germline gives CDR1 MDHEN, CDR2 SYDVKM. CDR3 DNA sequence: TGTGCCAGCAGTTCCTCTCGACAGGGGGCTTATCAGCCCCAGCATTTT. As protein: CASSSSRQGAYQPQHF.

V usage is TRBV2 and J usage is TRBJ2-2; 8 bases fit TRBD1. Trimming removed 6 bases from V and 5 bases from J; junction bases left unmatched: 5. The CDR3 spans 14 residues. The germline CDR1 and CDR2 sequences are SNHLY and FYNNEI. This CDR3 is CASSRGRGTGELFF. The CDR3 DNA reads as TGTGCCAGCAGCAGGGGGCGAGGGACCGGGGAGCTGTTTTTT.

This sequence joins TRBV20-1 and TRBJ2-7; 10 positions agree with TRBD2. Unmatched junction bases numbered 8, after V lost 0 bases and J lost 6 bases. Germline values: CDR1 DFQATT, CDR2 SNEGSKA (reference sequence). CDR3 length: 15 residues. The CDR3 DNA reads as TGCAGTGCTAGAGACAGAGCGGGAGGGCCCACCGAGCAGTACTTC. It codes for CSARDRAGGPTEQYF.